The 13 T cell receptor beta chains below come from one sample, sequenced in a study of PD-1 blockade in classical Hodgkin lymphoma. TCRdb's copy holds only in-frame clones and misses some; the assay was immunoSEQ multiplex PCR. The table has about 4,800 clones, about four fifths seen once. As for time point: cycle 4 day 1 (C4D1), after 5 to 7 weeks of nivolumab. Brentuximab vedotin exposure varied among the patients, all of whom had relapsed after autologous stem cell transplantation. Purified CD4+ T cells were obtained from thawed PBMCs through magnetic negative selection. Sequenced material: CD4+ T cells from blood, taken before the fourth cycle of nivolumab. These receptors originate from a human donor with classical Hodgkin lymphoma.

The chain joins TRBV27 to TRBJ1-2, with 8 bases matching TRBD1. CDR3 size: 15 residues. The germline V gene has CDR1 MNHEY and CDR2 SMNVEV (reference sequence). V shed 5 bases and J 2 bases; nucleotides not matched to a gene: 7. The CDR3 bases are TGTGCCAGCAGTCCGCGGACAGGGCTCAACTATGGCTACACCTTC. Translated, it gives CASSPRTGLNYGYTF.

The CDR3 DNA reads TGTGCCAGCTCACTGCTAGCGGGGGGACGCACAGATACGCAGTATTTT. It encodes CASSLLAGGRTDTQYF. This chain connects TRBV18 to TRBJ2-3; 11 bases match TRBD2. This CDR3 has 16 residues. Germline V gene data show CDR1 as KGHSH and CDR2 as LQKENI. With 4 bases clipped from V and 1 base from J, the junction kept 4 bases outside the gene matches.

The chain combines TRBV27 with TRBJ2-2, with D uncertain. Trimming removed 8 bases from V and 3 bases from J, with 13 bases in between. The CDR3 covers 14 residues. Germline V CDR1 and CDR2: MNHEY, SMNVEV (reference sequence). The CDR3 DNA follows: TGTGCCAGCTCCGGGTCAAGGGACACCGGGGAGCTGTTTTTT. Its translation: CASSGSRDTGELFF.

The chain uses TRBV10-1 and TRBJ2-7; 14 bases align to TRBD2. Trimming removed 3 bases from V and 12 bases from J; junction bases left unmatched: 10. The germline CDR1 and CDR2 sequences are WNHNN and SYGVQD (reference sequence). The length of the CDR3 is 15 residues. The CDR3, as DNA: TGCGCCAGCAGTGATGGGACTAGCGGGGGCGGTGGGTTGTACTTC. Its translation: CASSDGTSGGGGLYF.

V and J are TRBV6-1 and TRBJ1-2, with TRBD1 matching over 9 bases. With 3 bases clipped from V and 3 bases from J, the junction kept 8 bases outside the gene matches. CDR3 length: 16 residues. Germline V gene lookup returns CDR1 MNHNS and CDR2 SASEGT. The CDR3 DNA sequence: TGTGCCAGCAGTGACTTTACAGGGGGCGCCGACTATGGCTACACCTTC. Protein sequence: CASSDFTGGADYGYTF.

This clone occurred a few times. The chain has TRBV13 and TRBJ2-7; either TRBD1 or TRBD2 may supply D (6 bases each). The CDR3 is 16 residues long. The V gene lost 1 base and the J gene lost 2 bases, with 15 bases spanning the gap. Germline assignment: CDR1 PRHDT and CDR2 FYEKMQ (reference sequence). CDR3 amino acids: CASSLVWGAVTYEQYF. In nucleotides, the CDR3 is TGTGCCAGCAGCTTAGTATGGGGGGCCGTTACCTACGAGCAGTACTTC.

CDR3: CASSPDGGADTQYF. The DNA of the CDR3 is TGTGCCAGTTCTCCTGACGGCGGTGCAGATACGCAGTATTTT. V gene TRBV6-4 combines with J gene TRBJ2-3, with unresolved D. The V gene's germline CDR1 is MRHNA and CDR2 SNTAGT. V was cut by 9 bases and J by 4 bases, with 17 bases left in between. The CDR3 spans 14 residues.

The rearrangement links TRBV6-5 to TRBJ1-2; tentative D call: TRBD1 (6 bases). Germline V gene data show CDR1 as MNHEY and CDR2 as SVGAGI. The CDR3 contains 12 residues. V was pared by 5 bases and J by 8 bases, with 12 bases between. The CDR3 loop reads CASSIQGIGYTF. The CDR3, as DNA: TGTGCCAGCAGTATCCAGGGGATCGGCTACACCTTC.

The V call is TRBV19, the J call TRBJ2-5; 8 bases match TRBD2. Trimming removed 5 bases from V and 4 bases from J; junction bases left unmatched: 3. The CDR3 totals 13 residues. Germline CDR1 reads LNHDA; CDR2 reads SQIVND (reference sequence). The CDR3 is CASSARGGETQYF. In DNA, the CDR3 is TGTGCCAGTAGTGCTCGGGGGGGAGAGACCCAGTACTTC.

The rearrangement uses TRBV7-8 and TRBJ2-7; a weak D match, TRBD1 (5 bases). Germline V CDR1 and CDR2: SGHVS, FQNEAQ. This CDR3 has 14 amino acids. Trimming removed 5 bases at V and 5 bases at J, with 16 bases between. CDR3: CASSLTELTDEQYF. In nucleotides, the CDR3 is TGTGCCAGCAGCCTGACAGAGTTAACGGACGAGCAGTACTTC.

The genes are TRBV14 and TRBJ2-1; unclear D gene. Germline V gene data show CDR1 as SGHDN and CDR2 as FVKESK. The CDR3 is 11 amino acids. The V end was cut by 6 bases, the J end by 4 bases, with 4 bases between. The CDR3: CASRSYNEQFF. As DNA, the CDR3 is TGTGCCAGCAGGTCATACAATGAGCAGTTCTTC.

V and J are TRBV28 and TRBJ1-5, with TRBD1 matching 7 bases. V shed 5 bases and J 1 base; nucleotides not matched to a gene: 2. Germline V gene data show CDR1 as MDHEN and CDR2 as SYDVKM. CDR3 length: 14 amino acids. In nucleotides, the CDR3 is TGTGCCAGCAGTATGGGACAGAGCAATCAGCCCCAGCATTTT. As protein: CASSMGQSNQPQHF.

The V and J genes are TRBV4-3 and TRBJ2-7; D might be TRBD1 (5 bases). Germline assignment: CDR1 LGHNA and CDR2 YSLEER. The V end was cut by 4 bases, the J end by 2 bases, with 15 bases between. The CDR3 extends over 15 amino acids. The CDR3 protein is CASSLGREDPYEQYF. In nucleotides, the CDR3 is TGCGCCAGCAGCCTGGGGCGAGAAGATCCCTACGAGCAGTACTTC.